Below, one TCR beta chain is given with its context. Its antigen is unidentified. The data were obtained in a study of graft-versus-host responses after intestinal transplantation. The study's findings and limits: Recipient bone marrow held GvH clones, some seen earlier in ileum or blood.

Using immunoSEQ multiplex PCR, the repertoire was profiled, and TCRdb retains in-frame clones only, with some absent. Of about 39,000 clones listed, approximately 93% are singletons. Germline V gene data show CDR1 as DFQATT and CDR2 as SNEGSKA (reference sequence). The CDR3 contains 11 residues. The V and J ends lost 2 bases and 6 bases respectively, with 7 bases between them. The origin of this receptor is a human donor who was the organ donor for an intestinal transplant. The V gene is TRBV20-1, the J gene TRBJ2-5; no definite D call. Specimen: unstimulated CD8+ T cells sorted from spleen or lymph node cells, collected before transplant. CDR3 DNA sequence: TGCAGTGCTAGACTAGTAAAGACCCAGTACTTC. Translated, it gives CSARLVKTQYF.